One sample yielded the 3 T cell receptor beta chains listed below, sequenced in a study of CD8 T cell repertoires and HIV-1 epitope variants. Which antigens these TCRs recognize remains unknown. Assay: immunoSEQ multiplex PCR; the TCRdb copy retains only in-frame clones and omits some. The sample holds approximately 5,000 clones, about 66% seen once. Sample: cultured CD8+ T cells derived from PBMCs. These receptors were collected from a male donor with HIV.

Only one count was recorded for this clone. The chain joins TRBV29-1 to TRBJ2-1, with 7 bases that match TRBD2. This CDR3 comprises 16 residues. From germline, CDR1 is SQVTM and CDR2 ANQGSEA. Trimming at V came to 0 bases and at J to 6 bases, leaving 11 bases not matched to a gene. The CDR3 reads CSVEDLETSLANEQFF. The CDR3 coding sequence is TGCAGCGTTGAAGATCTGGAGACTAGCTTGGCCAATGAGCAGTTCTTC.

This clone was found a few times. The CDR3, as DNA: TGTGCCAGCAGCACCCGCCTAGCGGGAGCCTACGAGCAGTACTTC. Translating it yields CASSTRLAGAYEQYF. The V call is TRBV11-2, the J call TRBJ2-7; TRBD2 matches at 10 bases. The V segment lost 5 bases and the J segment 2 bases; nucleotides outside the gene matches: 6. The CDR3 contains 15 residues. Looked up from germline, CDR1 is SGHAT and CDR2 is FQNNGV.

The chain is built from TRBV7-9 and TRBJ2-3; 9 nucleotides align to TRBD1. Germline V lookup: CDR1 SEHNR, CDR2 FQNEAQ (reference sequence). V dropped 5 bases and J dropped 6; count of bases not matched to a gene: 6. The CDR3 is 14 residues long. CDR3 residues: CASSITGGGDTQYF. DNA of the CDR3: TGTGCCAGCAGCATTACAGGGGGCGGGGATACGCAGTATTTT.